This TCR beta chain emerged from a study of cytomegalovirus exposure and HLA in healthy donors. Looking at the study overall: Clustering assigned 81% of the approximately 400 genotyped donors to the Caucasian-associated ancestry cluster.

This PCR relied on a set of 60 Vbeta primers and 13 Jbeta primers. The protocol was immunoSEQ multiplex PCR, while the TCRdb copy is restricted to in-frame clones and leaves out a portion. The sample lists about 180,000 clones, over 65% occurring once. Germline values: CDR1 KGHSH, CDR2 LQKENI. V was clipped by 2 bases and J by 3 bases, with 14 bases between them. The CDR3 is made up of 15 amino acids. Study-level findings and limits: Earlier analysis looked at TCR beta V segments, and most were productive about 87% or about 30% of the time. Overall, about 160 TCR beta chains were annotated as cytomegalovirus-associated.

About this clone itself: Its matching antigen is unknown.

V gene TRBV18 combines with J gene TRBJ2-7; possible D gene TRBD1, 6 bases. The clonotype comes from a man aged 18 to 35 in good health and CMV-seronegative. Sequenced: PBMCs. In DNA, the CDR3 is TGTGCCAGCTCACCATCCTCGACAGGCTACTACGAGCAGTACTTC. It translates to CASSPSSTGYYEQYF.